The 25 T cell receptor beta chains given below trace back to one sample, sequenced in a study of T cell responses to AZD1222 COVID-19 vaccine. The repertoire was sequenced with immunoSEQ multiplex PCR; TCRdb's copy has only in-frame clones and lacks some. The sample lists about 88,000 clones; 92% were seen once. Sequenced material: peripheral blood, taken on day 0 of AZD1222 vaccination. These TCRs come from an adult in good health.

The rearrangement uses TRBV10-2 and TRBJ2-1, with a tentative D call TRBD1 (6 bases). The germline gives CDR1 WSHSY, CDR2 SAAADI. V was cut by 6 bases and J by 3 bases, with 9 bases left in between. The CDR3 is 13 amino acids. The DNA for the CDR3 is TGCGCCAGCAGCAGGGGAAACTACAATGAGCAGTTCTTC. Translating gives CASSRGNYNEQFF.

Here the CDR3 reads CASRTYNEQFF. In nucleotides, the CDR3 is TGTGCCAGCAGAACGTACAATGAGCAGTTCTTC. The chain is built from TRBV27 and TRBJ2-1, with D unresolved. The CDR3 length is 11 residues. Germline V lookup: CDR1 MNHEY, CDR2 SMNVEV (reference sequence). Deletions cut 6 bases from V and 4 bases from J, with 4 bases between.

This clone showed up just once. The chain uses TRBV29-1 and TRBJ2-3; D ambiguous. The CDR3 covers 15 residues. V was cut by 6 bases and J by 1 base, with 17 bases left in between. The V gene's germline CDR1 is SQVTM and CDR2 ANQGSEA. Here the CDR3 DNA reads TGCAGCGTCCTCGTCGGCGCATGGGGCACAGATACGCAGTATTTT. This gives the protein CSVLVGAWGTDTQYF.

This rearrangement joins TRBV6-5 to TRBJ2-7, with 7 bases fitting TRBD1. V dropped 0 bases and J dropped 4; count of bases not matched to a gene: 9. Germline V gives CDR1 MNHEY, CDR2 SVGAGI. The CDR3 runs to 16 residues. In nucleotides, the CDR3 is TGTGCCAGCAGTTACTCGGTCTCAGGGGGTGATTACGAGCAGTACTTC. Protein sequence: CASSYSVSGGDYEQYF.

This rearrangement joins TRBV19 to TRBJ2-1; D is unclear. Trimming removed 3 bases at V and 0 bases at J, with 9 bases between. CDR3 length: 15 residues. The germline CDR1 and CDR2 sequences are LNHDA and SQIVND (reference sequence). DNA of the CDR3: TGTGCCAGTAGTATCCCCAGGTTCTCCTACAATGAGCAGTTCTTC. Translation: CASSIPRFSYNEQFF.

This chain uses TRBV28 with TRBJ1-5; 8 bases line up with TRBD1. Germline CDR1 and CDR2: MDHEN and SYDVKM. This CDR3 has 16 residues. The trim removed 4 bases at V and 1 base at J, leaving 6 bases unmatched. The CDR3 spells CASSWRTGLSNQPQHF. CDR3 in DNA: TGTGCCAGCAGTTGGCGGACAGGGCTGAGCAATCAGCCCCAGCATTTT.

This clone was observed once. The chain has TRBV27 and TRBJ1-1; the match to TRBD1 covers 7 bases. This CDR3 region has 15 residues. The germline V gene has CDR1 MNHEY and CDR2 SMNVEV (reference sequence). V dropped 0 bases and J dropped 5; count of bases not matched to a gene: 6. CDR3 nucleotides: TGTGCCAGCAGTTTATCGGCAGGGGGAGGAACTGAAGCTTTCTTT. It encodes CASSLSAGGGTEAFF.

The chain joins TRBV4-1 to TRBJ1-6; no clear D gene. Between the trimmed V and J ends, which lost 4 bases and 7 bases, there was a span of 5 bases. This CDR3 is built from 12 residues. Germline V gene lookup returns CDR1 MGHRA and CDR2 YSYEKL. Written as DNA, the CDR3 is TGCGCCAGCAGCCCCCCGAATTCACCCCTCCACTTT. Its translation is CASSPPNSPLHF.

In this sample, this clone turned up a few times. The chain employs TRBV7-9 and TRBJ2-5; D remains unclear. CDR1 and CDR2 from the germline V gene are SEHNR and FQNEAQ (reference sequence). The CDR3 totals 12 residues. Trimming removed 3 bases at V and 5 bases at J, with 7 bases between. The CDR3 region is CASSFDWETQYF. DNA for the CDR3: TGTGCCAGCAGCTTTGATTGGGAGACCCAGTACTTC.

This chain uses TRBV9 with TRBJ2-2, with TRBD2 identical over 7 bases. Unmatched junction bases numbered 5, after V lost 0 bases and J lost 6 bases. The germline V gene encodes CDR1 SGDLS and CDR2 YYNGEE. This CDR3 spans 15 amino acids. The CDR3 reads CASSVVGGVAGELFF. The CDR3 DNA reads as TGTGCCAGCAGCGTAGTTGGGGGGGTCGCCGGGGAGCTGTTTTTT.

The chain couples TRBV7-3 to TRBJ2-5, with 15 nucleotides matching TRBD2. Trimming took 4 bases from V and 1 from J; bases not matched to a gene: 4. CDR3 length: 17 residues. CDR1 and CDR2 (germline): SGHTA, FQGTGA. Written as DNA, the CDR3 is TGTGCCAGCAGCTCGGGACTAGCGGGAGGAGGCCAAGAGACCCAGTACTTC. Translated, it gives CASSSGLAGGGQETQYF.

This clone is a singleton in its sample. The rearrangement uses TRBV7-2 and TRBJ2-3, with D hard to call. There are 15 residues in the CDR3. Germline V gene data show CDR1 as SGHTA and CDR2 as FQGNSA. The ends were cut back, 5 bases at V and 4 bases at J, with 16 bases in the middle. The CDR3 coding sequence is TGTGCCAGCAGCCTATCGGCGGTAAGGGCAGATACGCAGTATTTT. Amino acid sequence: CASSLSAVRADTQYF.

The chain couples TRBV7-3 to TRBJ1-1; no clear D gene. CDR1 SGHTA and CDR2 FQGTGA come from the germline V gene. V lost 1 base and J 0 bases, leaving 9 bases between the germline ends. The CDR3 covers 15 residues. Here the CDR3 DNA reads TGTGCCAGCAGCTTAAGCTACATTATGAACACTGAAGCTTTCTTT. The encoded protein is CASSLSYIMNTEAFF.

The chain recombines TRBV7-8 with TRBJ2-1; 8 bases agree with TRBD1. The V gene end was trimmed by 4 bases and the J gene end by 7 bases; junction bases not matched to a gene: 15. The CDR3 totals 17 residues. Germline CDR1 is SGHVS and CDR2 is FQNEAQ. The CDR3 here is CASSSSNYRTGQNEQFF. The CDR3 DNA sequence: TGTGCCAGCAGCTCATCTAACTATCGGACAGGGCAGAATGAGCAGTTCTTC.

This clone was counted only a few times. This chain joins TRBV7-9 and TRBJ2-1, with unresolved D. V lost 5 bases, J lost 3 bases, and 11 bases lay in between. This CDR3 contains 14 residues. Germline CDR1 SEHNR, CDR2 FQNEAQ (reference sequence). This CDR3 reads CASSPRQIYNEQFF. CDR3 in DNA: TGTGCCAGCAGCCCCCGGCAGATCTACAATGAGCAGTTCTTC.

The chain combines TRBV7-9 with TRBJ2-7, with D possibly TRBD2 on 7 matching bases. The CDR3 has 15 residues. V was shortened by 2 bases and J by 3 bases, with 14 bases between the two germline ends. CDR1 SEHNR and CDR2 FQNEAQ come from the germline V gene (reference sequence). The CDR3 loop is CASSLFGGPVYEQYF. The CDR3 nucleotides are TGTGCCAGCAGCTTATTCGGGGGGCCAGTCTACGAGCAGTACTTC.

This clone was observed once. This chain connects TRBV3-1 (or the pseudogene TRBV3-2) to TRBJ1-1; 7 bases line up with TRBD1. The CDR3 is 16 amino acids. Germline V CDR1 and CDR2: LGHDT, YNNKEL (reference sequence). Unmatched junction bases numbered 6, after V lost 1 base and J lost 1 base. This CDR3 is CASSQVGTAQNTEAFF. CDR3 sequence (DNA): TGTGCCAGCAGCCAAGTAGGGACAGCTCAGAACACTGAAGCTTTCTTT.

The chain is built from TRBV5-1 and TRBJ1-4; 9 bases are shared with TRBD1. The CDR3 consists of 15 residues. Germline V gene sequence: CDR1 SGHRS, CDR2 YFSETQ. V trimming: 10 bases; J trimming: 2 bases; junction bases outside the gene matches: 9. The CDR3 sequence is CAGTGQGTTNEKLFF. The CDR3 DNA reads TGCGCCGGCACGGGACAGGGAACTACTAATGAAAAACTGTTTTTT.

The chain employs TRBV4-2 and TRBJ2-2; 12 bases line up with TRBD2. Germline loops: CDR1 LGHNA, CDR2 YNFKEQ. The CDR3 spans 19 residues. V dropped 3 bases and J dropped 0; count of bases not matched to a gene: 8. CDR3 loop: CASSQDSGLAGTNTGELFF. The CDR3 nucleotides are TGTGCCAGCAGCCAGGACTCTGGACTAGCGGGAACGAACACCGGGGAGCTGTTTTTT.

The rearrangement uses TRBV19 and TRBJ1-6; D is possibly TRBD1 (5 bases). Germline-derived CDR1 and CDR2 are LNHDA and SQIVND (reference sequence). V lost 5 bases to trimming and J lost 8 bases, with 19 bases between them. The CDR3 is 16 residues long. CDR3 residues: CASSSGPGRGDSPLHF. CDR3 DNA: TGTGCCAGTAGTTCCGGACCGGGACGCGGTGATTCACCCCTCCACTTT.

The V and J genes are TRBV7-2 and TRBJ2-1, with D tentatively TRBD2 (5 bases). V was clipped by 2 bases and J by 9 bases, with 11 bases between them. The CDR3 is made up of 13 amino acids. Germline V gives CDR1 SGHTA, CDR2 FQGNSA. DNA for the CDR3: TGTGCCAGCAGCTTAAGAGGGCTCGGTGAGCAGTTCTTC. Its translation is CASSLRGLGEQFF. Drawing the rest from reference TRBV7-2 and TRBJ2-1, the complete variable domain is GAGVSQSPSNKVTEKGKDVELRCDPISGHTALYWYRQSLGQGLEFLIYFQGNSAPDKSGLPSDRFSAERTGGSVSTLTIQRTQQEDSAVYLCASSLRGLGEQFFGPGTRLTVL.

The CDR3 loop is CASSFYQGEVGNTIYF. The DNA of the CDR3 is TGTGCCAGCAGTTTTTATCAGGGGGAGGTTGGAAACACCATATATTTT. The J gene is TRBJ1-3, the V gene TRBV28; 7 positions agree with TRBD1. The ends lost 3 bases at V and 3 bases at J; junction bases unmatched: 8. The CDR3 is 16 amino acids. CDR1 is MDHEN and CDR2 is SYDVKM in the germline V gene.

This chain uses TRBV5-8 with TRBJ1-3; 7 bases fit TRBD1. The CDR3 length is 15 residues. V trimming: 6 bases; J trimming: 0 bases; junction bases outside the gene matches: 6. Germline CDR1 is SGHTS and CDR2 is YDEGEE. The CDR3 coding sequence is TGTGCCAGCAACCTCGGACAGGACTCTGGAAACACCATATATTTT. Its translation is CASNLGQDSGNTIYF. The full variable domain, with the rest looked up from reference TRBV5-8 and TRBJ1-3, is EAGVTQSPTHLIKTRGQQATLRCSPISGHTSVYWYQQALGLGLQFLLWYDEGEERNRGNFPPRFSGRQFPNYSSELNVNALELEDSALYLCASNLGQDSGNTIYFGEGSWLTVV.

This chain uses TRBV28 with TRBJ1-5; D is perhaps TRBD1 (6 bases). Trimming cost V 3 bases and J 2 bases, with 14 bases left between them. The CDR3 sequence is 16 residues long. CDR1 is MDHEN and CDR2 is SYDVKM in the germline V gene. The CDR3 loop reads CASSFLGGAGNQPQHF. DNA of the CDR3: TGTGCCAGCAGTTTCCTTGGGGGGGCTGGCAATCAGCCCCAGCATTTT.

The rearrangement uses TRBV5-6 and TRBJ2-7; D possibly corresponds to TRBD1 (6 bases). There are 14 residues in the CDR3. V lost 3 bases to trimming and J lost 0 bases, with 10 bases between them. In germline, CDR1 is SGHDT, CDR2 YYEEEE. The CDR3 protein is CASSSGHLSYEQYF. DNA for the CDR3: TGTGCCAGCAGCTCGGGACACCTCTCCTACGAGCAGTACTTC.